This TCR beta chain was obtained from a study of CD8 T cells in ankylosing spondylitis. Using its own MiXCR run on the 5' RACE reads, TCRdb lists one record per CDR3 protein. The top ten hold 25% to 35% of the sample, which has tens of thousands of distinct CDR3 sequences, about 8.3% seen once. Concerning this clonotype: Its specificity is not known.

Study-wide results and limits: Clones linked with disease were CD8+ and fairly uncommon in the peripheral blood. Within ankylosing spondylitis blood, a TCR beta motif made up of several highly homologous variants appeared to be characteristic.

Input material: blood, either unsorted or a sorted T cell fraction (not recorded which). This sequence was found in a male donor with ankylosing spondylitis.

In DNA form, the CDR3 reads TGTGCCAGCAGCCCAAGCGGGAGGGCCGCCACAGATACGCAGTATTTT. It is translated as CASSPSGRAATDTQYF. The chain joins TRBV6-1 to TRBJ2-3; 10 bases align to TRBD2. V trimming: 6 bases; J trimming: 2 bases; junction bases outside the gene matches: 8. The germline V gene encodes CDR1 MNHNS and CDR2 SASEGT. The CDR3 length is 16 residues.